Listed below are T cell receptor beta chains from one sample, sequenced in a study of cytomegalovirus exposure and HLA in healthy donors. TCRdb's table, derived via immunoSEQ multiplex PCR, lists solely in-frame clones and lacks some. Of some 150,000 clones listed, approximately 76% are singletons. The source material was PBMCs. Receptors originate from a man between 60 and 75 years old in good health and CMV-seronegative. CDR3s include the opening cysteine and the closing phenylalanine or tryptophan. A D gene is named only where the DNA matches it firmly. Some rows mark clone size as missing; the rest say once, few, many or name a class of expanded clone.

size	V	D	J	DNA	CDR3
few	TRBV30	TRBD2	TRBJ2-7	TGTGCCTGGAGTGTAACGGCTAGCGGAGGAATAGGGCAGTACTTC	CAWSVTASGGIGQYF
NA	TRBV7-6	NA	TRBJ1-6	TGTGCCAGCAGCTTGGAGGGAGTAGGCAATTCACCCCTCCACTTT	CASSLEGVGNSPLHF
NA	TRBV28	TRBD1	TRBJ2-5	TGTGCCAGCATTCAGGGGGCTCAAGAGACCCAGTACTTC	CASIQGAQETQYF
NA	TRBV6-6	TRBD1	TRBJ2-1	TGTGCCAGCAGTAAAGACAGGGAGTCCTACAATGAGCAGTTCTTC	CASSKDRESYNEQFF
NA	TRBV19	NA	TRBJ2-5	TGTGCCAGTAGTACCCTTCGGACAGACCAAGAGACCCAGTACTTC	CASSTLRTDQETQYF
NA	TRBV28	NA	TRBJ1-3	TGTGCCAGCAGTTTAAACAGGGATAACACCATATATTTT	CASSLNRDNTIYF
NA	TRBV7-3	TRBD1	TRBJ1-6	TGTGCCAGCAGCTTGGGACAGGGAGGCACCCTCCACTTT	CASSLGQGGTLHF
NA	TRBV2	TRBD1	TRBJ1-1	TGTGCCGGTGGGACAGTTATGAACACTGAAGCTTTCTTT	CAGGTVMNTEAFF
once	TRBV4-1	NA	TRBJ1-1	TGCGCCAGCAGCCCAGGATCAGGGGTATATACTGAAGCTTTCTTT	CASSPGSGVYTEAFF
once	TRBV5-6	NA	TRBJ2-1	TGTGCCAGCAGCTTGGTGCGGGGGCCGGTTCGGAATGAGCAGTTCTTC	CASSLVRGPVRNEQFF
NA	TRBV28	TRBD1	TRBJ1-4	TGTGCCAGCAGTTTGACCGGGACAGGGTTTGAAAAACTGTTTTTT	CASSLTGTGFEKLFF
NA	TRBV29-1	NA	TRBJ1-2	TGCAGCGCTTTTTCAGGACACGGCTACACCTTC	CSAFSGHGYTF
NA	TRBV7-3	NA	TRBJ2-2	TGTGCCAGCAGCTTAATAGGGGCCCTAAACACCGGGGAGCTGTTTTTT	CASSLIGALNTGELFF
NA	TRBV29-1	TRBD1	TRBJ2-4	TGCAGCGTTCGGACAGGGGGAAACATTCAGTACTTC	CSVRTGGNIQYF
NA	TRBV10-1	NA	TRBJ2-7	TGCGCCAGCAGTGCTCAGGCTCCCTACGAGCAGTACTTC	CASSAQAPYEQYF
NA	TRBV5-1	NA	TRBJ1-2	TGCGCCAGCAGTTTGGACGTAGGAGACTATGGCTACACCTTC	CASSLDVGDYGYTF
NA	TRBV5-1	NA	TRBJ2-7	TGCGCCAGCAGTTCGGAACTAGCTCCCTACGAGCAGTACTTC	CASSSELAPYEQYF
NA	TRBV6-1	TRBD1	TRBJ1-6	TGTGCCAGCAGGGAAGAAGGACAGGGGGCTCATAATTCACCCCTCCACTTT	CASREEGQGAHNSPLHF
NA	TRBV6-1	TRBD2	TRBJ2-7	TGTGCCAGCAGCGAACGACGGGGACTAGCGGGTGCCGAACCCTACGAGCAGTACTTC	CASSERRGLAGAEPYEQYF
NA	TRBV7-2	NA	TRBJ2-3	TGTGCCAGCAGCTTATTTGGGGGCGCGGGCACAGATACGCAGTATTTT	CASSLFGGAGTDTQYF
NA	TRBV19	TRBD1	TRBJ1-3	TGTGCCAGTACGGGACAGGGAGGAAACACCATATATTTT	CASTGQGGNTIYF
NA	TRBV18	TRBD1	TRBJ2-7	TGTGCCAGCTCACCAGGGACAGGGAGTCAGTGGGACGAGCAGTACTTC	CASSPGTGSQWDEQYF
few	TRBV5-6	NA	TRBJ2-7	TGTGCCAGCAGCCTCGACAGGCTCCACGAGCAGTACTTC	CASSLDRLHEQYF
NA	TRBV5-1	TRBD1	TRBJ2-7	TGCGCCAGCAGCTTATTAACGATGACAGGGGGCGGCGAGCAGTACTTC	CASSLLTMTGGGEQYF
NA	TRBV11-3	NA	TRBJ1-1	TGTGCCAGCAGCCGGGGGGGGGCTGAAGCTTTCTTT	CASSRGGAEAFF
NA	TRBV27	NA	TRBJ1-3	TGTGCCAGCAGTTTTCGCTCTGGAAACACCATATATTTT	CASSFRSGNTIYF
NA	TRBV2	NA	TRBJ1-5	TGTGCCAGCAGTGGTCGGAGCAATCAGCCCCAGCATTTT	CASSGRSNQPQHF